A selection of T cell receptor beta chains follows, all from one sample in a study of T cell responses to AZD1222 COVID-19 vaccine. Only in-frame clones appear in the TCRdb table, and some are missing; sequencing was by immunoSEQ multiplex PCR. The sample contains roughly 120,000 clones, about 90% of which appear only once. Sequenced material: peripheral blood, taken on day 0 of AZD1222 vaccination. These receptors were taken from an adult in good health. CDR3s leave out the opening cysteine and the closing phenylalanine or tryptophan. Size values are once, few and many counts, or a class for expanded clones, and some rows have none.

13 TRBV7-2 . ASSTRWGRPNEQF
14 TRBV3-1/TRBV3-2 . ASSSTSRGLNYGYT
12 TRBV18 . ASSPSGTQETQY
14 TRBV4-2 . ASSQAGTGGNQPQH
12 TRBV28 . ASSFGRARTEAF
14 TRBV6-5 . ASSYYSGPRDLEAF
11 TRBV18 . ASSLTGGDGYT
16 TRBV21-1 . ASSKAIIGGGGYNEQF
14 TRBV23-1 . ASSTPGPLVYNEQF
12 TRBV28 . ASRTGARTGELF
12 TRBV7-9 . ASVNRDRDTEAF
15 TRBV10-3 . AISEPDDREASDGYT
13 TRBV7-6 . ASSLVTATNTEAF
12 TRBV28 once ASSLKTVGNTIY
11 TRBV2 . ASRGNNNSPLH
11 TRBV5-6 . ASSLTGPGELF
11 TRBV19 . ASSIQRDYEQY
12 TRBV9 . ASSVATGDETQY
11 TRBV30 few AWGLGLRTEAF
11 TRBV7-8 few ASSLGRDYEQY
12 TRBV5-1 once ASSLDSSGNTIY
13 TRBV5-1 . ASSLDKGRGREQY
14 TRBV11-2 . ASSPPGGMGEETQY
13 TRBV7-8 . ASSPWTGVQETQY
11 TRBV28 . ASSLEDRGGYT
11 TRBV7-8 . ASSLMWVETQY
8 TRBV2 . ASRMNEQF
11 TRBV10-3 once AISESGGGGYT
14 TRBV9 . ASSVDLEAMESPLH
11 TRBV24-1 . ATSDKITDTQY
13 TRBV2 . ASRATGVANQPQH
10 TRBV12-3/TRBV12-4 . ASSRGPAGYT
15 TRBV3-1/TRBV3-2 . ASSQRTAGGQYNEQF
12 TRBV30 . AWRSSGSYNEQF
11 TRBV29-1 . SVEDLENTEAF
12 TRBV28 . ASSPRQVYNEQF
16 TRBV6-2/TRBV6-3 . ASSYPLGDSIWKETQY
13 TRBV7-9 . ASRLGSGQKSPLH
13 TRBV7-9 . ASSLLQGGAGELF
12 TRBV6-5 . ASSGTGATGELF
12 TRBV27 . ASRAGEIQETQY
12 TRBV29-1 . SVYTGQALYEQY
11 TRBV7-2 . ASSPQWTGELF
14 TRBV6-5 . ASSYRWDRAGEKLF
14 TRBV3-1/TRBV3-2 . ASSQVGREFNEKLF
15 TRBV5-1 . AGPGTSGGLLSYEQY
14 TRBV7-6 . ASSERQGGPGNTIY
13 TRBV5-1 . ASSYTPENNSPLH
14 TRBV13 once ASSPPGAQGYNEQF
13 TRBV5-5 . ASSSGQGIYYGYT
11 TRBV5-8 . ASSSQGADTQY
13 TRBV10-1 . ASSDSPRPNTEAF
15 TRBV3-1/TRBV3-2 . ASRPTDGLAENNEQF
12 TRBV30 . AWQQGASSYEQY
13 TRBV2 . ASRTTVSSNQPQH
13 TRBV6-2/TRBV6-3 . ASSDMGLAGNEQF
12 TRBV6-5 . ASSYSRGEYGYT
13 TRBV5-6 . ASSSMTPLHSPLH
11 TRBV19 . ASSAGANSPLH
12 TRBV6-6 . ASSSGQQGSTQH